These 26 T cell receptor beta chains were sequenced from one sample in a study of beta chain features in type 1 diabetes listed by TCRdb under 2018. The protocol used for the library was the immunoSEQ multiplex PCR assay. The entire amount of isolated RNA was reverse transcribed using the High Capacity cDNA Reverse Transcription Kit, so the sequenced TCRB transcripts were expressed ones. Sourced from immuneACCESS, this table was stored by TCRdb with only in-frame sequences that have V and J called. A share of the clones is absent; for the studies checked, an unresolved V gene accounts for under half, and the remainder has no known explanation. For this sample the table gives 900,000 or so clones, of which roughly a sixth were detected only once. Of the sample, roughly 0.025% falls within the top ten clones. The material sequenced was naive CD4+ T cells from blood. Explained via the paper, the cell subset or site label denotes: true naive CD4+ T cells. The receptor source for this set is a woman between 18 and 29 years old in good health.

The J gene is TRBJ2-2, the V gene TRBV11-2; no clear D. This CDR3 comprises 15 residues. Between the trimmed V and J ends, which lost 0 bases and 5 bases, there was a span of 10 bases. Per the germline V gene, CDR1 is SGHAT and CDR2 is FQNNGV. DNA of the CDR3: TGTGCCAGCAGCTTAGATCGGAGTGCGACCGGGGAGCTGTTTTTT. Its protein is CASSLDRSATGELFF.

The V call is TRBV18, the J call TRBJ1-1; TRBD1 is a possible D gene (5 bases). This CDR3 has 14 amino acids. Germline CDR1 and CDR2: KGHSH and LQKENI. V was trimmed by 1 base and J by 5 bases, leaving 11 bases between them. The CDR3 protein is CASSPLRAGTEAFF. The CDR3 DNA follows: TGTGCCAGCTCACCACTTAGGGCAGGGACTGAAGCTTTCTTT.

In this sample, this clone turned up a few times. The rearrangement uses TRBV7-6 and TRBJ2-7, with no clear D. CDR3 length: 15 residues. Germline V gene sequence: CDR1 SGHVS, CDR2 FNYEAQ. The ends were cut back, 2 bases at V and 3 bases at J, with 14 bases in the middle. CDR3 coding DNA: TGTGCCAGCAGCTTACAGGCCGGCGCGTACTACGAGCAGTACTTC. Protein: CASSLQAGAYYEQYF.

A note on this clone: Other DNA sequences within the sample encode an identical CDR3. The chain uses TRBV7-2 and TRBJ2-5; no firm D call. The CDR3 sequence is 12 residues long. Looked up from germline, CDR1 is SGHTA and CDR2 is FQGNSA. V lost 4 bases and J 4 bases, leaving 7 bases between the germline ends. The DNA of the CDR3 is TGTGCCAGCAGCTCCCTTAGAGAGACCCAGTACTTC. Translation gives CASSSLRETQYF.

This clone was seen only a few times. J is TRBJ2-7 and V is TRBV6-5; D unresolved. Deletions cut 7 bases from V and 4 bases from J, with 20 bases between. The CDR3 runs to 15 residues. Germline assignment: CDR1 MNHEY and CDR2 SVGAGI. The CDR3 protein is CASMVWGGKGYEQYF. The CDR3 nucleotides read TGTGCCAGCATGGTATGGGGTGGCAAAGGGTACGAGCAGTACTTC.

The chain carries TRBV7-9 and TRBJ2-1; 7 bases agree with TRBD1. The CDR3 loop spans 15 amino acids. Unmatched junction bases numbered 11, after V lost 5 bases and J lost 7 bases. Germline-derived CDR1 and CDR2 are SEHNR and FQNEAQ (reference sequence). As DNA, the CDR3 is TGTGCCAGCAGCCCAGGGGGTCAGGGCGGAAATGAGCAGTTCTTC. It specifies CASSPGGQGGNEQFF. Full variable domain (missing parts from reference TRBV7-9 and TRBJ2-1): DTGVSQNPRHKITKRGQNVTFRCDPISEHNRLYWYRQTLGQGPEFLTYFQNEAQLEKSRLLSDRFSAERPKGSFSTLEIQRTEQGDSAMYLCASSPGGQGGNEQFFGPGTRLTVL.

The gene calls are TRBV9 and TRBJ2-3; possibly TRBD2 for D (5 bases). The germline gives CDR1 SGDLS, CDR2 YYNGEE. The CDR3 is 17 residues long. Trimming shortened V by 0 bases and J by 2 bases, and 16 bases separated the two germline ends. This CDR3 is CASSVAPSPRTTDTQYF. The DNA for the CDR3 is TGTGCCAGCAGCGTAGCCCCTAGCCCACGAACCACAGATACGCAGTATTTT. The entire variable domain, with the rest obtained from reference TRBV9 and TRBJ2-3, is as follows: DSGVTQTPKHLITATGQRVTLRCSPRSGDLSVYWYQQSLDQGLQFLIQYYNGEERAKGNILERFSAQQFPDLHSELNLSSLELGDSALYFCASSVAPSPRTTDTQYFGPGTRLTVL.

This clone was seen more than once but under ten times. The V and J genes are TRBV20-1 and TRBJ2-7; 11 bases line up with TRBD2. The CDR3 is 11 residues long. From germline, CDR1 is DFQATT and CDR2 SNEGSKA (reference sequence). The junction had 1 base not matched to a gene; V was cut back by 5 bases and J by 7 bases. The CDR3 nucleotides read TGCAGTGCTCCTAGCGGGGGGGAGCAGTACTTC. This codes for CSAPSGGEQYF.

The rearrangement joins TRBV5-4 to TRBJ2-3; 10 bases map to TRBD2. Germline V lookup: CDR1 SGHNT, CDR2 YYREEE (reference sequence). CDR3 length equals 16 residues. Unmatched junction bases numbered 10, after V lost 4 bases and J lost 5 bases. The CDR3 protein is CASSLGLAGAGDTQYF. DNA for the CDR3: TGTGCCAGCAGCCTGGGGCTAGCGGGAGCGGGAGATACGCAGTATTTT.

The rearrangement joins TRBV27 to TRBJ2-7; 7 nucleotides align to TRBD1. From germline, CDR1 is MNHEY and CDR2 SMNVEV (reference sequence). The length of the CDR3 is 14 residues. V trimming: 5 bases; J trimming: 6 bases; junction bases outside the gene matches: 10. The DNA of the CDR3 is TGTGCCAGCAGTCCTACGACAGGGCGGTTCGAGCAGTACTTC. This translates into CASSPTTGRFEQYF.

This clone has more than one count but fewer than ten. This chain joins TRBV9 and TRBJ1-4; D ambiguous. The CDR3 loop spans 14 amino acids. V lost 7 bases and J 0 bases, leaving 10 bases between the germline ends. Germline V gives CDR1 SGDLS, CDR2 YYNGEE. DNA for the CDR3: TGTGCCAGCGGGAACGGTGCAACTAATGAAAAACTGTTTTTT. Encoded protein: CASGNGATNEKLFF.

A few counts support this clone. Its ends do not fully match the called genes, so a read error is possible. The chain is built from TRBV18 and TRBJ1-1; 7 bases fit TRBD1. The CDR3 extends over 13 amino acids. Germline values: CDR1 KGHSH, CDR2 LQKENI. The CDR3 coding sequence is TGTGCCAGCTCAAACAGGGGAACCACTGAGGCTTTCTTT. As protein: CASSNRGTTEAFF. Full variable domain (remainder filled in from reference TRBV18 and TRBJ1-1): NAGVMQNPRHLVRRRGQEARLRCSPMKGHSHVYWYRQLPEEGLKFMVYLQKENIIDESGMPKERFSAEFPKEGPSILRIQQVVRGDSAAYFCASSNRGTTEAFFGQGTRLTVV.

The rearrangement uses TRBV7-2 and TRBJ1-1, with D tentatively TRBD1 (5 bases). Germline loops: CDR1 SGHTA, CDR2 FQGNSA. Trimming pared 5 bases from V and 4 bases from J, leaving 23 bases between. The CDR3 is 17 amino acids. CDR3 residues: CASSARPAQGGFTEAFF. CDR3 DNA: TGTGCCAGCAGCGCCCGCCCCGCGCAGGGAGGGTTCACTGAAGCTTTCTTT. Complete variable domain (other parts from reference TRBV7-2 and TRBJ1-1): GAGVSQSPSNKVTEKGKDVELRCDPISGHTALYWYRQSLGQGLEFLIYFQGNSAPDKSGLPSDRFSAERTGGSVSTLTIQRTQQEDSAVYLCASSARPAQGGFTEAFFGQGTRLTVV.

The genes are TRBV10-3 and TRBJ1-5; tentatively, D is TRBD1 (5 bases). Trimming shortened V by 0 bases and J by 9 bases, and 18 bases separated the two germline ends. This CDR3 has 16 amino acids. From germline, CDR1 is ENHRY and CDR2 SYGVKD. CDR3 in amino acids: CAISESGGRNGGPQHF. CDR3 DNA: TGTGCCATCAGTGAGTCTGGCGGGCGAAACGGGGGGCCCCAGCATTTT.

The chain joins TRBV10-3 to TRBJ2-1; 7 positions match TRBD2. The germline V gene encodes CDR1 ENHRY and CDR2 SYGVKD. CDR3 length: 14 residues. V trimming: 8 bases; J trimming: 9 bases; junction bases outside the gene matches: 13. DNA for the CDR3: TGTGCCATCTCATGTGCGGGAGTATCTTGTGAGCAGTTCTTC. Encoded protein: CAISCAGVSCEQFF.

This clone turned up a few times. The J gene is TRBJ1-3, the V gene TRBV18, with a weak D call TRBD1 (6 bases). CDR1 and CDR2 from the germline V gene are KGHSH and LQKENI. Trimming shortened V by 2 bases and J by 5 bases, and 16 bases separated the two germline ends. The CDR3 loop spans 16 amino acids. Here the CDR3 reads CASSPTARDTRNTIYF. Here the CDR3 DNA reads TGTGCCAGCTCACCAACAGCCCGGGACACTAGAAACACCATATATTTT.

This clone showed up just a few times. V is TRBV7-8 and J is TRBJ2-3; TRBD2 aligns across 10 bases. This CDR3 has 16 amino acids. V lost 5 bases, J lost 0 bases, and 5 bases stayed unmatched. Looked up from germline, CDR1 is SGHVS and CDR2 is FQNEAQ. CDR3: CASSPQREGSTDTQYF. The CDR3 nucleotides read TGTGCCAGCAGCCCACAGCGGGAGGGGAGCACAGATACGCAGTATTTT.

J is TRBJ2-1 and V is TRBV7-2; D may be TRBD2 (6 bases). The CDR3 runs to 13 residues. V lost 1 base and J lost 8, with 9 bases in between. CDR1 and CDR2 from the germline V gene are SGHTA and FQGNSA. In nucleotides, the CDR3 is TGTGCCAGCAGCTTAGATTGGGAGGATGAGCAGTTCTTC. Amino acids: CASSLDWEDEQFF.

This rearrangement joins TRBV2 to TRBJ2-7; TRBD2 matches at 10 bases. The CDR3 contains 15 residues. Trimming took 7 bases from V and 3 from J; bases not matched to a gene: 9. In germline, CDR1 is SNHLY, CDR2 FYNNEI. CDR3 protein: CASKEELAGSYEQYF. In nucleotides, the CDR3 is TGTGCCAGCAAGGAGGAACTAGCGGGAAGCTACGAGCAGTACTTC.

This clone appeared a few times. The rearrangement uses TRBV7-8 and TRBJ2-2; possible D gene TRBD1, 5 bases. This CDR3 has 17 residues. V lost 2 bases to trimming and J lost 7 bases, with 20 bases between them. Looked up from germline, CDR1 is SGHVS and CDR2 is FQNEAQ. The CDR3, as DNA: TGTGCCAGCAGCTTAAGTTCGGCAGGGCCAAAGGGCGGGGAGCTGTTTTTT. This codes for CASSLSSAGPKGGELFF.

V is TRBV2 and J is TRBJ2-7, with 8 bases matching TRBD1. Looked up from germline, CDR1 is SNHLY and CDR2 is FYNNEI. The CDR3 runs 14 residues. The V and J ends lost 3 bases and 3 bases, in that order; junction bases with no gene match: 4. CDR3 sequence: CASSDQGAHYEQYF. The CDR3 region has the DNA TGTGCCAGCAGTGATCAGGGGGCCCACTACGAGCAGTACTTC. Full variable domain (rest looked up from reference TRBV2 and TRBJ2-7): EPEVTQTPSHQVTQMGQEVILRCVPISNHLYFYWYRQILGQKVEFLVSFYNNEISEKSEIFDDQFSVERPDGSNFTLKIRSTKLEDSAMYFCASSDQGAHYEQYFGPGTRLTVT.

This chain links TRBV11-3 with TRBJ2-5; D gene ambiguous. This CDR3 is built from 13 residues. Germline V lookup: CDR1 SGHNT, CDR2 YENEEA. V was cut by 4 bases and J by 5 bases, with 11 bases left in between. The CDR3 DNA reads as TGTGCCAGCAGCTCCGGGCCCAGGGAGACCCAGTACTTC. Translation: CASSSGPRETQYF.

This clone appeared a few times. The chain joins TRBV10-3 to TRBJ1-2; D may be TRBD1 (5 bases). Trimming removed 0 bases from V and 6 bases from J, with 20 bases in between. CDR1 is ENHRY and CDR2 is SYGVKD in the germline V gene. This CDR3 has 17 residues. The CDR3 here is CAISESSGGGLRDGYTF. CDR3 DNA: TGTGCCATCAGTGAGTCGTCGGGGGGGGGACTCCGTGATGGCTACACCTTC.

The gene calls are TRBV27 and TRBJ2-2; D possibly corresponds to TRBD2 (5 bases). V lost 6 bases, J lost 3 bases, and 11 bases lay in between. CDR1 is MNHEY and CDR2 is SMNVEV in the germline V gene (reference sequence). The CDR3 consists of 14 residues. This chain's CDR3 is CASRRIGDTGELFF. DNA for the CDR3: TGTGCCAGCAGAAGGATCGGGGACACCGGGGAGCTGTTTTTT.

The chain couples TRBV28 to TRBJ1-4; perhaps TRBD1 as D (6 bases). Deletions cut 10 bases from V and 6 bases from J, with 18 bases between. Germline lookup yields CDR1 MDHEN and CDR2 SYDVKM. There are 14 residues in the CDR3. DNA of the CDR3: TGTGCCACTTCGTGGGGGGGCGAGTATGAAAAACTGTTTTTT. Its protein is CATSWGGEYEKLFF.

This clone was seen more than once but under ten times. Other DNA sequences in this sample translate to the same CDR3. The gene calls are TRBV18 and TRBJ2-3; D is unresolved. The CDR3 has 13 residues. The germline gives CDR1 KGHSH, CDR2 LQKENI. V was clipped by 0 bases and J by 2 bases, with 3 bases between them. CDR3 bases: TGTGCCAGCTCACCACCGAACACAGATACGCAGTATTTT. The encoded protein is CASSPPNTDTQYF.